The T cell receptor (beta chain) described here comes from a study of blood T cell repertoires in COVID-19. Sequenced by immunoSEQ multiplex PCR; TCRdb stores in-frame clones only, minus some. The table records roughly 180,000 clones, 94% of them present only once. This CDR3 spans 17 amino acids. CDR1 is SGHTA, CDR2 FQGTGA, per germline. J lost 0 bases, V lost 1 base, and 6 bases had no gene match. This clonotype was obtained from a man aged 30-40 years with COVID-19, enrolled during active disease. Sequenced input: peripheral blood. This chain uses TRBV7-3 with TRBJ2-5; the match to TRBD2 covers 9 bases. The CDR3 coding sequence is TGTGCCAGCAGCTTAATGCCTAGCGGGGCGTACCAAGAGACCCAGTACTTC. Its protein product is CASSLMPSGAYQETQYF.